This T cell receptor (beta chain) stems from a study of cytomegalovirus exposure and HLA in healthy donors. Study at large: Within an early data release were about 90 million unique TCRs drawn from HLA-typed donors.

In its sample, this clone was seen once. This CDR3 has 15 amino acids. Germline loops: CDR1 KGHSH, CDR2 LQKENI. The V end lost 3 bases, the J end lost 0 bases, and 9 bases lay between the germline ends. Amplification used 60 Vbeta primers and 13 Jbeta primers. Assay used: immunoSEQ multiplex PCR; TCRdb lists only in-frame clones, some missing. The table has 250,000 or so clones, about nine tenths seen once; the top ten hold about 1.7%. Source material: PBMCs. The chain recombines TRBV18 with TRBJ1-3; no clear D. This sequence was found in a girl aged 2-10 years in good health and CMV-seronegative. CDR3 nucleotide sequence: TGTGCCAGCTCACCGAGGCTCACCTCTGGAAACACCATATATTTT. It specifies CASSPRLTSGNTIYF.